These T cell receptor beta chains were read from a single sample in a study of blood T cell repertoires in COVID-19. The assay was immunoSEQ multiplex PCR, and TCRdb's table has in-frame clones only and misses some. Among hundreds of thousands of clones listed, roughly 86% were seen once. Sequences were obtained from peripheral blood. The receptors originated from a woman aged 55-69 years with COVID-19, enrolled during active disease. Each CDR3 is given with its conserved first and last residue. D genes are given only for firm matches. Only some rows state a clone size, as once, few, many or a class for expanded clones.

>.|TRBJ2-2|TRBV2|.
CASLKNRGGTGELFF
TGTGCCAGCTTGAAGAACAGGGGGGGGACCGGGGAGCTGTTTTTT
>TRBD2|TRBJ2-1|TRBV7-8|.
CASKKRGSATDEQFF
TGTGCCAGCAAAAAGCGGGGGTCGGCTACGGATGAGCAGTTCTTC
>TRBD2|TRBJ2-1|TRBV7-8|.
CASSLATSGGQQFF
TGTGCCAGCAGCTTAGCCACTAGCGGGGGCCAGCAGTTCTTC
>.|TRBJ1-2|TRBV19|.
CASSIDGRMIEGGYTF
TGTGCCAGTAGTATAGATGGACGAATGATAGAGGGTGGCTACACCTTC
>TRBD1|TRBJ1-2|TRBV5-1|.
CASSGPGTGIGYTF
TGCGCCAGCAGCGGTCCCGGGACAGGGATCGGCTACACCTTC
>.|TRBJ1-6|TRBV28|.
CATKGEAPLHF
TGTGCCACAAAAGGGGAGGCACCCCTCCACTTT
>TRBD1|TRBJ1-3|TRBV30|.
CAWTTAGTGGNTIYF
TGTGCCTGGACAACCGCCGGGACAGGGGGAAACACCATATATTTT
>.|TRBJ1-2|TRBV19|.
CASSTPGGRKDYGYTF
TGTGCCAGTAGTACGCCGGGGGGGCGGAAGGACTATGGCTACACCTTC
>TRBD1|TRBJ2-7|TRBV6-2/TRBV6-3|.
CASSSAGTGYEQYF
TGTGCCAGCAGTTCCGCCGGGACAGGGTACGAGCAGTACTTC
>.|TRBJ1-1|TRBV12-3/TRBV12-4|.
CATSSLTEAFF
TGTGCCACCTCGTCCCTTACTGAAGCTTTCTTT
>TRBD1|TRBJ1-4|TRBV28|.
CASSLRQGITNEKLFF
TGTGCCAGCTCCCTCCGACAGGGGATTACTAATGAAAAACTGTTTTTT
>TRBD1|TRBJ1-2|TRBV6-5|.
CASSYPGTGTYGYTF
TGTGCCAGCAGTTACCCCGGGACAGGGACCTATGGCTACACCTTC
>TRBD1|TRBJ2-7|TRBV4-1|.
CASSQGTGGINEQYF
TGCGCCAGCAGCCAGGGGACAGGGGGCATCAACGAGCAGTACTTC
>TRBD1|TRBJ1-6|TRBV19|.
CASSVQGDAGSPLHF
TGTGCCAGTAGCGTCCAGGGGGACGCGGGTTCACCCCTCCACTTT
>.|TRBJ1-6|TRBV7-8|.
CASSQESYNSPLHF
TGTGCCAGCAGCCAAGAGTCCTATAATTCACCCCTCCACTTT
>.|TRBJ2-7|TRBV30|.
CAGSNSYEQYF
TGTGCCGGGAGCAACTCCTACGAGCAGTACTTC
>TRBD2|TRBJ2-5|TRBV2|.
CASSDLSAGAVQETQYF
TGTGCCAGCAGTGACCTCTCAGCGGGGGCCGTCCAAGAGACCCAGTACTTC
>.|TRBJ1-6|TRBV18|.
CASSQGTQNSPLHF
TGTGCCAGCTCACAGGGGACACAAAATTCACCCCTCCACTTT
>.|TRBJ1-2|TRBV4-1|.
CASSQDLGHTYGYTF
TGCGCCAGCAGCCAAGATCTGGGGCACACTTATGGCTACACCTTC
>.|TRBJ1-5|TRBV19|.
CASSTGSGQPQHF
TGTGCCAGTAGTACAGGGTCCGGTCAGCCCCAGCATTTT
>TRBD1|TRBJ1-3|TRBV6-5|.
CASIKPGQLYTIYF
TGTGCCAGCATAAAACCGGGACAGTTATACACCATATATTTT
>TRBD2|TRBJ2-5|TRBV5-1|.
CASSPGLAGYQETQYF
TGCGCCAGCAGCCCAGGACTAGCGGGGTACCAAGAGACCCAGTACTTC
>TRBD1|TRBJ2-7|TRBV18|.
CASSPSQGAYEQYF
TGTGCCAGCTCACCCTCTCAGGGGGCCTACGAGCAGTACTTC
>.|TRBJ1-1|TRBV7-8|.
CASSFDGAKTVNTEAFF
TGTGCCAGCAGCTTCGATGGAGCCAAAACGGTGAACACTGAAGCTTTCTTT
>TRBD1|TRBJ1-4|TRBV6-5|.
CASSRDRGREKLFF
TGTGCCAGCAGCCGCGACAGGGGGCGTGAAAAACTGTTTTTT
>.|TRBJ2-3|TRBV11-2|.
CASSLLRAKVTDTQYF
TGTGCCAGCAGCTTACTCAGGGCTAAAGTGACAGATACGCAGTATTTT
>.|TRBJ1-2|TRBV3-1/TRBV3-2|.
CASSPRAGDSYGYTF
TGTGCCAGCAGCCCTCGCGCTGGTGACAGCTATGGCTACACCTTC
>TRBD1|TRBJ2-1|TRBV19|.
CASRGQGASNEQFF
TGTGCCAGTAGGGGACAGGGGGCGAGCAATGAGCAGTTCTTC
>TRBD2|TRBJ2-5|TRBV7-3|.
CASSSSSGGGQETQYF
TGTGCCAGCAGCTCCTCTAGCGGGGGCGGACAAGAGACCCAGTACTTC
>.|TRBJ1-1|TRBV3-1/TRBV3-2|.
CASSQADTEAFF
TGTGCCAGCAGCCAAGCCGACACTGAAGCTTTCTTT
>TRBD2|TRBJ2-5|TRBV5-1|.
CASSSAGGRETQYF
TGCGCCAGCAGCTCGGCGGGGGGGCGAGAGACCCAGTACTTC
>.|TRBJ1-2|TRBV4-1|.
CASSHPGVANYGYTF
TGCGCCAGCAGCCACCCGGGGGTAGCTAACTATGGCTACACCTTC
>TRBD2|TRBJ2-1|TRBV3-1/TRBV3-2|.
CASSRGGNEQFF
TGTGCCAGCAGTCGCGGGGGCAATGAGCAGTTCTTC
>.|TRBJ1-2|TRBV28|.
CASSLKGAGFAF
TGCGCCAGCAGTTTAAAGGGTGCAGGGTTCGCCTTC
>.|TRBJ1-1|TRBV5-1|.
CASSLDSSPSAQAFF
TGCGCCAGCAGCTTGGATAGCAGCCCCTCCGCCCAAGCTTTCTTT
>.|TRBJ1-2|TRBV19|.
CATNDIGGINYGYTF
TGTGCCACCAACGATATTGGGGGGATTAACTATGGCTACACCTTC
>TRBD1|TRBJ1-1|TRBV5-1|.
CASSLLSTGGNTEAFF
TGCGCCAGCAGCTTACTATCGACAGGGGGGAACACTGAAGCTTTCTTT
>.|TRBJ2-3|TRBV7-8|.
CASSFSNAGNTDTQYF
TGTGCCAGCAGCTTCTCGAATGCGGGAAACACAGATACGCAGTATTTT
>TRBD2|TRBJ2-1|TRBV5-4|.
CASSPSGGYNEQFF
TGTGCCAGCAGCCCAAGCGGGGGCTACAATGAGCAGTTCTTC
>TRBD1|TRBJ1-2|TRBV2|.
CASSGGGDGYTF
TGTGCCAGCAGCGGAGGGGGCGATGGCTACACCTTC
>.|TRBJ1-5|TRBV23-1|.
CASSRQGPDQPQHF
TGCGCCAGCAGTAGGCAGGGCCCAGATCAGCCCCAGCATTTT
>TRBD2|TRBJ2-1|TRBV5-1|.
CASSLRGIGGGLFKPYNEQFF
TGCGCCAGCAGCTTAAGGGGTATCGGCGGGGGGTTATTTAAGCCCTACAATGAGCAGTTCTTC
>.|TRBJ2-7|TRBV27|.
CASSPRRADTYEQYF
TGTGCCAGCAGTCCGCGTCGTGCTGATACCTACGAGCAGTACTTC
>TRBD2|TRBJ2-7|TRBV7-9|.
CASIRQRGEGTSYEQYF
TGTGCCAGCATCAGGCAGCGGGGGGAAGGGACCTCCTACGAGCAGTACTTC
>.|TRBJ2-3|TRBV3-1/TRBV3-2|.
CASGYSDTQYF
TGTGCCAGCGGGTACAGCGATACGCAGTATTTT
>.|TRBJ1-1|TRBV6-5|.
CASNPSRGVNTEAFF
TGTGCCAGCAATCCCTCCCGCGGGGTGAACACTGAAGCTTTCTTT
>.|TRBJ2-7|TRBV14|.
CASSQSYEQYF
TGTGCCAGCAGCCAATCGTACGAGCAGTACTTC
>TRBD1|TRBJ2-2|TRBV6-5|.
CASKDRGVTGELFF
TGTGCCAGCAAAGACAGGGGTGTCACCGGGGAGCTGTTTTTT
>.|TRBJ2-3|TRBV7-3|few
CASSLTGDTQYF
TGTGCCAGCAGCTTAACCGGGGATACGCAGTATTTT
>.|TRBJ2-7|TRBV3-1/TRBV3-2|.
CASAPQGKSEQYF
TGTGCCAGCGCACCACAGGGAAAAAGCGAGCAGTACTTC
>TRBD2|TRBJ2-5|TRBV28|.
CASSFPSGGSKTQYF
TGTGCCAGCAGTTTCCCTAGCGGGGGATCAAAGACCCAGTACTTC
>.|TRBJ1-5|TRBV7-2|few
CASSFGSSGQPQHF
TGTGCCAGCAGCTTCGGTAGTTCGGGTCAGCCCCAGCATTTT
>.|TRBJ1-1|TRBV5-1|once
CASSAGTGDTEAFF
TGCGCCAGCAGCGCCGGCACAGGAGACACTGAAGCTTTCTTT